The 10 T cell receptor beta chains given below trace back to one sample, sequenced in a study of blood T cells in healthy people across ages. With a J-beta primer mix and a sample-barcoded 5' primer, a second PCR ran about 7 to 12 cycles. Via MiXCR, TCRdb re-called the 5' RACE reads, giving one row per CDR3 protein. This table has fewer than 2,000,000 distinct CDR3 sequences, around 40% appearing once. Input material: blood. Receptor source: a human donor in good health.

The chain is built from TRBV7-9 and TRBJ1-2, with 8 bases matching TRBD1. CDR3 length: 14 residues. The germline V gene encodes CDR1 SEHNR and CDR2 FQNEAQ (reference sequence). J gave up 4 bases and V 4 bases, and 5 bases lay outside the gene matches. In nucleotides, the CDR3 is TGTGCCAGCAGCTCATCCGGGACAGGCTATGGCTACACCTTC. Encoded protein: CASSSSGTGYGYTF. The full variable domain, with the rest looked up from reference TRBV7-9 and TRBJ1-2, is DTGVSQNPRHKITKRGQNVTFRCDPISEHNRLYWYRQTLGQGPEFLTYFQNEAQLEKSRLLSDRFSAERPKGSFSTLEIQRTEQGDSAMYLCASSSSGTGYGYTFGSGTRLTVV.

The rearrangement links TRBV12-3 or TRBV12-4 to TRBJ2-5; D is unclear. There are 11 residues in the CDR3. Deletions cut 10 bases from V and 4 bases from J, with 10 bases between. In nucleotides, the CDR3 is TGTGCCACCAAACTGGGAGAGACCCAGTACTTC. This sequence encodes CATKLGETQYF.

This rearrangement joins TRBV5-1 to TRBJ2-2; 9 nucleotides agree with TRBD1. Per the germline V gene, CDR1 is SGHRS and CDR2 is YFSETQ. The CDR3 is 15 residues long. Trimming cost V 1 base and J 6 bases; bases outside gene matches: 4. The CDR3 DNA reads as TGCGCCAGCAGCTTGAGGACAGGGGAATCCGGGGAGCTGTTTTTT. This gives the protein CASSLRTGESGELFF.

In its sample, this clonotype was seen a few times. The V gene is TRBV7-2, the J gene TRBJ2-7; 12 bases map to TRBD1. Germline V gene sequence: CDR1 SGHTA, CDR2 FQGNSA. J gave up 8 bases and V 6 bases, and 8 bases lay outside the gene matches. The CDR3 covers 14 residues. The CDR3 loop reads CASSLGTGGAQQYF. For the CDR3, the DNA is TGTGCCAGCAGTCTCGGGACAGGGGGCGCACAGCAGTACTTC.

This clonotype has only one observation. One end of the junction is discordant with germline, which a read error may explain. The DNA for the CDR3 is TGTGCCAGCAGCCAACCTCCCAGGGGTGCGTACACTAAAGCTTTCTTT. Translation gives CASSQPPRGAYTKAFF. The chain is built from TRBV7-9 and TRBJ1-1, with D maybe TRBD1 (6 bases). CDR3 size: 16 residues. Germline V gives CDR1 SEHNR, CDR2 FQNEAQ (reference sequence).

The sample holds a few counts of this clonotype. The chain has TRBV6-6 and TRBJ1-1, with 10 bases that match TRBD1. CDR3 length: 15 residues. V trimming: 7 bases; J trimming: 2 bases; junction bases outside the gene matches: 7. CDR1 and CDR2 from the germline V gene are MNHNY and SVGAGI (reference sequence). The CDR3 region is CASTSGTGVNTEAFF. The CDR3 coding sequence is TGTGCCAGCACTTCCGGGACAGGGGTCAACACTGAAGCTTTCTTT.

This chain joins TRBV20-1 and TRBJ2-7; D unclear. Trimming stripped 4 bases from V and 0 bases from J, with 4 bases between. Germline V gives CDR1 DFQATT, CDR2 SNEGSKA (reference sequence). This CDR3 region has 11 residues. The CDR3 loop reads CSATNSYEQYF. The CDR3 DNA reads as TGCAGTGCTACGAACTCCTACGAGCAGTACTTC.

The table lists this clonotype with many counts. The V call is TRBV5-1, the J call TRBJ2-7; a possible D gene is TRBD2 (6 bases). The germline V gene encodes CDR1 SGHRS and CDR2 YFSETQ. This CDR3 has 13 residues. The V gene lost 5 bases and the J gene lost 0 bases, with 9 bases spanning the gap. CDR3 in amino acids: CASRIGGSYEQYF. CDR3 coding DNA: TGCGCCAGCAGAATCGGGGGCTCCTACGAGCAGTACTTC.

This chain uses TRBV4-2 with TRBJ2-2, with D uncertain. V lost 1 base, J lost 5 bases, and 14 bases lay in between. CDR1 and CDR2 (germline): LGHNA, YNFKEQ. CDR3 size: 16 residues. The CDR3 region has the DNA TGTGCCAGCAGCCAAGTTGTGGGTGCCGAAACCGGGGAGCTGTTTTTT. Protein product: CASSQVVGAETGELFF.

Only one count was recorded for this clonotype. The rearrangement joins TRBV20-1 to TRBJ1-5, with D perhaps TRBD1 (5 bases). CDR1 DFQATT and CDR2 SNEGSKA come from the germline V gene (reference sequence). V lost 2 bases, J lost 5 bases, and 22 bases lay in between. This CDR3 spans 17 amino acids. CDR3 loop: CSARSLRENRRDQPQHF. Written as DNA, the CDR3 is TGCAGTGCTAGATCCCTCCGGGAAAACAGGCGGGATCAGCCCCAGCATTTT.